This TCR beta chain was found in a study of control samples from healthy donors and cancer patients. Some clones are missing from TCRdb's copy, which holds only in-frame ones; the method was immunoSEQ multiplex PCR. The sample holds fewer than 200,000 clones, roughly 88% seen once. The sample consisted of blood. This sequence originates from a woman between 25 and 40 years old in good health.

In DNA form, the CDR3 reads TGCAGTGCTAAAGCAAATCAGCCCCAGCATTTT. Translation gives CSAKANQPQHF. J is TRBJ1-5 and V is TRBV20-1, with D uncertain. From germline, CDR1 is DFQATT and CDR2 SNEGSKA (reference sequence). The CDR3 is 11 residues long. V dropped 4 bases and J dropped 4 bases, with 5 bases sitting between them.